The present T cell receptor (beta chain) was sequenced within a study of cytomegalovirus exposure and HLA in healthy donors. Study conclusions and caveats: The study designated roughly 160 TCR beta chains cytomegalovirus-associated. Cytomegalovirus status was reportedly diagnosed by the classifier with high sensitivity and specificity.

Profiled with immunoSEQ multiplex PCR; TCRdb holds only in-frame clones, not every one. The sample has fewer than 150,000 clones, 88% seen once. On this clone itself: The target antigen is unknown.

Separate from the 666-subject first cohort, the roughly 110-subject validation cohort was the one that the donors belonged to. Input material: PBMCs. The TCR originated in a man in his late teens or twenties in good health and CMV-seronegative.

In nucleotides, the CDR3 is TGCGCCAGCAGCCCGGGACTCCTCTACAATGAGCAGTTCTTC. This sequence encodes CASSPGLLYNEQFF. The V call is TRBV5-1, the J call TRBJ2-1, with TRBD2 as a possible D gene (6 bases). The CDR3 totals 14 residues. Germline V gene lookup returns CDR1 SGHRS and CDR2 YFSETQ. The germline V and J ends were trimmed by 4 bases and 3 bases, with 11 bases remaining between them. The full variable domain, rest sourced from reference TRBV5-1 and TRBJ2-1, is KAGVTQTPRYLIKTRGQQVTLSCSPISGHRSVSWYQQTPGQGLQFLFEYFSETQRNKGNFPGRFSGRQFSNSRSEMNVSTLELGDSALYLCASSPGLLYNEQFFGPGTRLTVL.